This T cell receptor beta chain stems from a study of blood T cell repertoires in COVID-19. About the study: Samples taken during acute and convalescent COVID-19 were collected in the United States, Italy and Spain. PBMCs, B-cell-depleted T cells, or T cells were the source of the cDNA or gDNA that made up the material.

Trimming stripped 0 bases from V and 7 bases from J, with 10 bases between. CDR3 length: 13 residues. Germline V gene data show CDR1 as SGDLS and CDR2 as YYNGEE. Under the authors' procedure: Reference gene primer amplification in the assay estimated nucleated cell counts. Assay: immunoSEQ multiplex PCR; the TCRdb copy retains only in-frame clones and omits some. From that table come the V and J calls and clone size; the DNA was used to work out D and trimming. The table has about 96,000 clones, approximately 84% seen once. This rearrangement joins TRBV9 to TRBJ1-1; perhaps TRBD1 as D (5 bases). The sample comprised peripheral blood. The sequence was collected from a woman aged 60-70 years with acute or convalescent COVID-19. CDR3 bases: TGTGCCAGCAGCGTAGCCCCCGGGGGTGAAGCTTTCTTT. It yields the protein CASSVAPGGEAFF.